Listed here are 21 T cell receptor beta chains from one sample, sequenced in a study of blood T cell repertoires in COVID-19. Sequenced by immunoSEQ multiplex PCR; TCRdb stores in-frame clones only, minus some. The data show around 100,000 clones, 70% to 85% seen once. Sequencing input: peripheral blood. The receptors were sampled from an older woman with acute or convalescent COVID-19.

The chain has TRBV18 and TRBJ1-1; 12 bases fit TRBD1. The CDR3 has 18 amino acids. The germline gives CDR1 KGHSH, CDR2 LQKENI. V dropped 1 base and J dropped 1; count of bases not matched to a gene: 7. Written as DNA, the CDR3 is TGTGCCAGCTCACCACGGCCGGGACAGGGGGCTGGGAACACTGAAGCTTTCTTT. Amino acid sequence: CASSPRPGQGAGNTEAFF.

The chain uses TRBV12-3 or TRBV12-4 and TRBJ1-1, with 7 bases fitting TRBD1. The CDR3 loop spans 13 amino acids. V shed 3 bases, J shed 5 bases, and the junction held 3 bases outside the gene matches. The CDR3 coding sequence is TGTGCCAGCAGTTTTACAGGGGAGACTGAAGCTTTCTTT. This translates into CASSFTGETEAFF.

The genes are TRBV19 and TRBJ1-1; 9 bases line up with TRBD1. The CDR3 sequence is 15 residues long. Germline CDR1 LNHDA, CDR2 SQIVND (reference sequence). The J segment lost 1 base and the V segment lost 5 bases, leaving 5 bases of the junction unmatched. DNA for the CDR3: TGTGCCAGTAGTCCGGGACAGGGTTGGAACACTGAAGCTTTCTTT. Its translation is CASSPGQGWNTEAFF.

This rearrangement joins TRBV2 to TRBJ2-5; a weak D match, TRBD2 (6 bases). V lost 7 bases, J lost 3 bases, and 9 bases lay in between. This CDR3 is built from 12 residues. Germline V gene lookup returns CDR1 SNHLY and CDR2 FYNNEI. CDR3 region: CASTLAKETQYF. CDR3 DNA sequence: TGTGCCAGCACCCTAGCGAAAGAGACCCAGTACTTC.

This clone was detected once. The CDR3 sequence is CASSPSGTTVDYGYTF. CDR3 coding DNA: TGTGCCAGCTCACCGTCCGGGACAACGGTCGACTATGGCTACACCTTC. The chain joins TRBV18 to TRBJ1-2; tentatively, D is TRBD1 (6 bases). The V gene's germline CDR1 is KGHSH and CDR2 LQKENI. The CDR3 sequence is 16 residues long. Trimming removed 3 bases from V and 3 bases from J, with 17 bases in between.

The genes are TRBV2 and TRBJ1-5; D possibly corresponds to TRBD1 (6 bases). Trimming shortened V by 6 bases and J by 10 bases, and 16 bases separated the two germline ends. The CDR3 has 13 residues. Germline V gene data show CDR1 as SNHLY and CDR2 as FYNNEI. The CDR3 sequence: CASRQVTGQPQHF. The CDR3 DNA sequence: TGTGCCAGCAGGCAAGTTACAGGGCAACCCCAGCATTTT.

This clone was recorded many times. The V and J genes are TRBV7-3 and TRBJ2-1, with 7 bases matching TRBD2. Trimming removed 5 bases from V and 9 bases from J; junction bases left unmatched: 7. Germline CDR1 SGHTA, CDR2 FQGTGA. The CDR3 totals 13 residues. CDR3 DNA: TGTGCCAGCAGCCCGACTAGCAGCGGTGAGCAGTTCTTC. Its translation is CASSPTSSGEQFF.

The count of this clone is one. The chain uses TRBV28 and TRBJ1-1; no clear D. Trimming left V 5 bases short and J 3 bases short, with 16 bases between. Germline lookup yields CDR1 MDHEN and CDR2 SYDVKM. The CDR3 has 15 residues. The DNA for the CDR3 is TGTGCCAGCAGTGGCACGCTTACGCAGTACACTGAAGCTTTCTTT. Protein sequence: CASSGTLTQYTEAFF.

The chain carries TRBV6-6 and TRBJ1-2; D gene unclear. The CDR3 is made up of 13 amino acids. CDR1 and CDR2 (germline): MNHNY, SVGAGI (reference sequence). Between the trimmed V and J ends, which lost 7 bases and 3 bases, there was a span of 12 bases. For the CDR3, the DNA is TGTGCCAGCACGAGAGGCGCGGACTATGGCTACACCTTC. Protein: CASTRGADYGYTF.

V usage is TRBV4-2 and J usage is TRBJ2-3; a weak D match, TRBD2 (7 bases). The ends were cut back, 6 bases at V and 5 bases at J, with 21 bases in the middle. Germline V gene sequence: CDR1 LGHNA, CDR2 YNFKEQ. The CDR3 extends over 16 amino acids. The CDR3 loop reads CASRQSRGALRDTQYF. DNA of the CDR3: TGTGCCAGCAGACAAAGCCGGGGGGCCCTGAGAGATACGCAGTATTTT.

The rearrangement joins TRBV7-6 to TRBJ2-7; D is perhaps TRBD2 (6 bases). The germline V and J ends were trimmed by 1 base and 3 bases, with 16 bases remaining between them. CDR1 is SGHVS and CDR2 is FNYEAQ in the germline V gene. The CDR3 has 16 residues. CDR3 bases: TGTGCCAGCAGCTTAGTGCCGTCGACTAGAGACTACGAGCAGTACTTC. It is translated as CASSLVPSTRDYEQYF.

V usage is TRBV30 and J usage is TRBJ1-4; D unclear. Trimming removed 2 bases at V and 5 bases at J, with 6 bases between. This CDR3 spans 12 amino acids. CDR1 and CDR2 from the germline V gene are GTSNPN and SVGIG (reference sequence). CDR3 protein: CAWSRGNEKLFF. The CDR3 coding sequence is TGTGCCTGGAGTAGAGGGAATGAAAAACTGTTTTTT.

The gene calls are TRBV5-6 and TRBJ1-2; 7 bases are a match to TRBD1. CDR1 and CDR2 from the germline V gene are SGHDT and YYEEEE. The junction had 8 bases not matched to a gene; V was cut back by 1 base and J by 5 bases. This CDR3 is 15 amino acids long. The DNA of the CDR3 is TGTGCCAGCAGCTTGTCGGGAGGGGGCCCTTATGGCTACACCTTC. Its translation is CASSLSGGGPYGYTF. Full variable domain (outside the CDR3, taken from reference TRBV5-6 and TRBJ1-2): DAGVTQSPTHLIKTRGQQVTLRCSPKSGHDTVSWYQQALGQGPQFIFQYYEEEERQRGNFPDRFSGHQFPNYSSELNVNALLLGDSALYLCASSLSGGGPYGYTFGSGTRLTVV.

This clone was seen a single time. The chain has TRBV5-1 and TRBJ1-2; 12 bases align to TRBD1. The CDR3 spans 15 residues. The junction had 3 bases not matched to a gene; V was cut back by 3 bases and J by 3 bases. Germline-derived CDR1 and CDR2 are SGHRS and YFSETQ. As DNA, the CDR3 is TGCGCCAGCAGCTGGGGGACAGGGGGCGACTATGGCTACACCTTC. Translated: CASSWGTGGDYGYTF.

The rearrangement uses TRBV9 and TRBJ2-5; 10 bases agree with TRBD2. From germline, CDR1 is SGDLS and CDR2 YYNGEE. The length of the CDR3 is 15 residues. J lost 7 bases, V lost 0 bases, and 6 bases had no gene match. The CDR3 coding sequence is TGTGCCAGCAGCGTAGGGCTAGCGGGGGTGACGACCCAGTACTTC. Its translation: CASSVGLAGVTTQYF.

The chain carries TRBV10-3 and TRBJ1-5; no reliable D call. V was shortened by 0 bases and J by 2 bases, with 5 bases between the two germline ends. The CDR3 is 14 residues long. Germline V lookup: CDR1 ENHRY, CDR2 SYGVKD. Written as DNA, the CDR3 is TGTGCCATCAGTGAGTCCCCAGGCAATCAGCCCCAGCATTTT. It specifies CAISESPGNQPQHF.

This sequence joins TRBV5-8 and TRBJ2-5, with TRBD2 matching over 8 bases. This CDR3 has 16 amino acids. V was clipped by 1 base and J by 5 bases; unmatched bases: 10. The germline CDR1 and CDR2 sequences are SGHTS and YDEGEE. The CDR3 sequence is CASSLIGSGVVETQYF. The DNA for the CDR3 is TGTGCCAGCAGCTTGATTGGTAGCGGGGTTGTGGAGACCCAGTACTTC.

The V and J genes are TRBV3-1 (or the pseudogene TRBV3-2) and TRBJ1-1, with unresolved D. CDR1 and CDR2 (germline): LGHDT, YNNKEL (reference sequence). V gave up 4 bases and J gave up 1 base, with 13 bases separating them. The CDR3 loop spans 15 amino acids. The CDR3 DNA reads TGTGCCAGCAGCCTTTCAGGAGGGAGGAACACTGAAGCTTTCTTT. This codes for CASSLSGGRNTEAFF.

The chain uses TRBV7-2 and TRBJ2-5, with D possibly being TRBD2 (7 bases). This CDR3 contains 15 residues. Per the germline V gene, CDR1 is SGHTA and CDR2 is FQGNSA. V dropped 3 bases and J dropped 5 bases, with 16 bases sitting between them. CDR3 DNA sequence: TGTGCCAGCAGCTTGGTTGGGGGGGCCCTGGAGACCCAGTACTTC. Its translation is CASSLVGGALETQYF.

J is TRBJ2-5 and V is TRBV5-4; 9 bases agree with TRBD2. The CDR3 is 16 residues long. V dropped 0 bases and J dropped 1; count of bases not matched to a gene: 4. Germline V gives CDR1 SGHNT, CDR2 YYREEE (reference sequence). The CDR3 spells CASSLAATSGQETQYF. In nucleotides, the CDR3 is TGTGCCAGCAGCTTGGCGGCGACTAGCGGCCAAGAGACCCAGTACTTC. The whole variable domain, filled in from reference TRBV5-4 and TRBJ2-5, reads ETGVTQSPTHLIKTRGQQVTLRCSSQSGHNTVSWYQQALGQGPQFIFQYYREEENGRGNFPPRFSGLQFPNYSSELNVNALELDDSALYLCASSLAATSGQETQYFGPGTRLLVL.

The rearrangement links TRBV27 to TRBJ2-1; no clear D. CDR3 length: 13 amino acids. Looked up from germline, CDR1 is MNHEY and CDR2 is SMNVEV (reference sequence). The V and J ends lost 3 bases and 9 bases respectively, with 12 bases between them. Here the CDR3 DNA reads TGTGCCAGCAGTTTTCGTTCAGTAACTGAGCAGTTCTTC. Translation: CASSFRSVTEQFF.